The TCR beta chain under discussion was sequenced for a study of T-cell memory formation after mild COVID-19. Looked up from germline, CDR1 is MNHEY and CDR2 is SVGAGI. This CDR3 spans 14 amino acids. The V and J ends lost 2 bases and 8 bases respectively, with 10 bases between them. General study results and limits: The authors left the SARS-CoV-2 specificity of second-wave clones peaking on day 37 unconfirmed. Pre-infection memory showed some responding clones, and this suggested that cross-reactive memory joined. CD4+ clones that contracted lay mainly in CM and EM; CD8+ ones lay in EMRA.

This clonotype was seen repeatedly, ten times or more. Its antigen is as yet unknown. In TCRdb, the 5' RACE reads were re-called with MiXCR into one record per CDR3 protein. The sample shows 200,000 to 250,000 distinct CDR3 sequences, 7.5% to 10% of them seen only once. The receptor was isolated from a man in his late teens or twenties who had mild COVID-19 (a few samples of this study predate the infection). Cell type and time point are not known. V is TRBV6-5 and J is TRBJ1-6; D remains unclear. Sequencing was performed on PBMCs or a T cell subset sorted from them (not recorded which). The CDR3, as DNA: TGTGCCAGCAGTTACGAGGACGGGCATTCACCCCTCCACTTT. Its protein is CASSYEDGHSPLHF.